The following is a T cell receptor beta chain sequence with its context. This record comes from a study of blood T cell repertoires in COVID-19. Looking at the study overall: Samples came from the United States, Italy and Spain, spanning acute and convalescent COVID-19.

The CDR3 sequence is 11 residues long. V was pared by 11 bases and J by 7 bases, with 6 bases of the junction left unmatched. Per the germline V gene, CDR1 is SEHNR and CDR2 is FQNEAQ (reference sequence). In Cohort 3, a recovered donor had either two negative PCRs, clearance, or symptom resolution. Only in-frame clones appear in the TCRdb table, and some are missing; sequencing was by immunoSEQ multiplex PCR. The data show 250,000 to 350,000 clones, with 70% to 90% seen just once and about 10% held by the top ten. The sample was PBMCs or T cells enriched from blood (not recorded which). This chain connects TRBV7-9 to TRBJ2-7; 9 nucleotides line up with TRBD1. This TCR was recovered from a woman younger than 30 who had recovered from COVID-19. In nucleotides, the CDR3 is TGTGCCGGGGGACAGGGTATGGAGCAGTACTTC. Encoded protein: CAGGQGMEQYF.